This T cell receptor beta chain emerged from a study of T cells and Merkel cell carcinoma outcomes. The method was immunoSEQ multiplex PCR; TCRdb's version includes in-frame clones alone and lacks a portion of them. The sample has 12,000 to 15,000 clones, around nine tenths seen once; the top ten hold 1.5% to 2%. The germline V and J ends were trimmed by 5 bases and 3 bases, with 19 bases remaining between them. Germline V gene lookup returns CDR1 SEHNR and CDR2 FQNEAQ (reference sequence). There are 16 residues in the CDR3. Remarks on this clone: Antigen: not known.

Study conclusions and caveats: Reportedly, T-cell repertoire with density predicts Merkel cell carcinoma outcomes.

This TCR came from a human donor with Merkel cell carcinoma. The chain recombines TRBV7-9 with TRBJ1-1, with D perhaps matching TRBD1 (5 bases). Sequencing used tumor tissue from Merkel cell carcinoma. CDR3 sequence (DNA): TGTGCCAGCAGCATCTGGGTGGGGTGGGGGGACACTGAAGCTTTCTTT. The encoded protein is CASSIWVGWGDTEAFF.